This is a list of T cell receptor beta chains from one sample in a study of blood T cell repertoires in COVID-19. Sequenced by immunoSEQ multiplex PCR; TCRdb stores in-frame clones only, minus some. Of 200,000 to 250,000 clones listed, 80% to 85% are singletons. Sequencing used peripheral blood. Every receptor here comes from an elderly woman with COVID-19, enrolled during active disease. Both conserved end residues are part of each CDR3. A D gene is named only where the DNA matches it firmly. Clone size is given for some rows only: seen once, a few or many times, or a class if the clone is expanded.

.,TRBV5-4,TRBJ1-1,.,CASSLAGRRTEAFF,TGTGCCAGCAGCTTAGCGGGGAGACGCACTGAAGCTTTCTTT
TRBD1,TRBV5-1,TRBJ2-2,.,CASSLALGTVTGELFF,TGCGCCAGCAGCTTAGCGTTGGGGACAGTTACCGGGGAGCTGTTTTTT
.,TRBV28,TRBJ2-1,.,CASSSNNEQFF,TGTGCCAGCAGTTCCAACAATGAGCAGTTCTTC
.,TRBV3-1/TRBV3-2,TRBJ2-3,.,CASSPYSTSTDTQYF,TGTGCCAGCAGCCCGTACTCAACCTCCACAGATACGCAGTATTTT
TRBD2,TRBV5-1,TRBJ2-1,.,CASSLAQAGGNEQFF,TGCGCCAGCAGCCTGGCCCAAGCGGGAGGTAATGAGCAGTTCTTC
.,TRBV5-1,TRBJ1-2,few,CASSLGFGGDYTF,TGCGCCAGCAGCTTGGGTTTCGGGGGAGACTACACCTTC
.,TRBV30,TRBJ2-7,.,CAWSLRELNEQYF,TGTGCCTGGAGTTTACGGGAGCTCAACGAGCAGTACTTC
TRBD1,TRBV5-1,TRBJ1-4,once,CASSLRDREKLFF,TGCGCCAGCAGCCTTCGGGACAGGGAAAAACTGTTTTTT
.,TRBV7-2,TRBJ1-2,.,CASSLDKYGYTF,TGTGCCAGCAGCTTAGACAAGTATGGCTACACCTTC
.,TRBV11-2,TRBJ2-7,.,CASSLVQGLDEQYF,TGTGCCAGCAGCTTAGTCCAGGGACTTGACGAGCAGTACTTC
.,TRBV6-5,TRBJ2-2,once,CASIQGGNTGELFF,TGTGCCAGCATCCAAGGGGGGAACACCGGGGAGCTGTTTTTT
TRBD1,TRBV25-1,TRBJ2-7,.,CASSERDRVGTYEQYF,TGTGCCAGCAGTGAAAGGGACAGGGTCGGTACGTACGAGCAGTACTTC
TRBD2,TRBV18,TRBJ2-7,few,CASSPYSGGIYEQYF,TGTGCCAGCTCACCATACAGCGGGGGGATCTACGAGCAGTACTTC
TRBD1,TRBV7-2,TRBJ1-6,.,CASSLDGHRGQGSPLHF,TGTGCCAGCAGCTTAGACGGGCACAGGGGGCAGGGATCACCCCTCCACTTT
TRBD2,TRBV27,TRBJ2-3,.,CASSSGTSGGIPRRTDTQYF,TGTGCCAGCAGTTCAGGGACTAGCGGGGGGATACCGAGACGCACAGATACGCAGTATTTT
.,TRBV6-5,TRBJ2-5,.,CASSYSIQMETQYF,TGTGCCAGCAGTTACTCGATCCAGATGGAGACCCAGTACTTC
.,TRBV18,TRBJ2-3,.,CASSPTRGDTQYF,TGTGCCAGCTCACCAACGAGGGGGGATACGCAGTATTTT
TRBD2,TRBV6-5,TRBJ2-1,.,CASSLNPGGRKKQFF,TGTGCCAGCAGTCTCAACCCGGGGGGGAGGAAGAAGCAGTTCTTC
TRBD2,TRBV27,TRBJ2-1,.,CASSSSTSGRRIEQFF,TGTGCCAGCAGTTCCTCGACTAGCGGGAGGCGAATCGAGCAGTTCTTC
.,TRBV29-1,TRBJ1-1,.,CSVEEGGNTEAFF,TGCAGCGTTGAAGAGGGAGGGAACACTGAAGCTTTCTTT
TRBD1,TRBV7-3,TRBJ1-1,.,CASSLTGMGTEAFF,TGTGCCAGCAGCTTGACAGGGATGGGCACTGAAGCTTTCTTT
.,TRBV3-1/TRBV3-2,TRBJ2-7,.,CASSQVEAGAYEQYF,TGTGCCAGCAGCCAAGTGGAGGCTGGGGCCTACGAGCAGTACTTC
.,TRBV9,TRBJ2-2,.,CASSSSPALNTGELFF,TGTGCCAGCAGCTCCTCCCCAGCGCTGAACACCGGGGAGCTGTTTTTT
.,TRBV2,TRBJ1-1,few,CASSLRDTLNTEAFF,TGTGCCAGCAGTCTCCGGGACACACTGAACACTGAAGCTTTCTTT
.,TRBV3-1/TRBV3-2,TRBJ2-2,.,CASSQGGLDGELFF,TGTGCCAGCAGCCAAGGGGGACTGGACGGGGAGCTGTTTTTT
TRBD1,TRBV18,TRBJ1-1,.,CASSHAQQGAQNTEAFF,TGTGCCAGCTCGCACGCACAACAGGGGGCGCAGAACACTGAAGCTTTCTTT
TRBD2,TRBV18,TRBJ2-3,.,CASSPAAGVAGDTQYF,TGTGCCAGCTCACCAGCGGCGGGAGTTGCCGGGGATACGCAGTATTTT
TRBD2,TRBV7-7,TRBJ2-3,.,CASSPSGGAIGDTQYF,TGTGCTAGTTCTCCTAGCGGGGGGGCCATAGGAGATACGCAGTATTTT
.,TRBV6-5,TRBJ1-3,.,CASRLQVLSGNTIYF,TGTGCCAGCAGACTACAGGTACTCTCTGGAAACACCATATATTTT
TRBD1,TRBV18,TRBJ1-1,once,CASSPGTGRAEAFF,TGTGCCAGCTCACCGGGGACAGGGAGAGCTGAAGCTTTCTTT
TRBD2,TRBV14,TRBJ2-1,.,CASSLSTSHSWQFF,TGTGCCAGCAGCCTTTCGACTAGCCACTCTTGGCAGTTCTTC
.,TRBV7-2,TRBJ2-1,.,CASSSQGFEQFF,TGTGCCAGCAGCTCACAGGGTTTTGAGCAGTTCTTC
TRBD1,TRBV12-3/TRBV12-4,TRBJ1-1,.,CASSRGTGEAFF,TGTGCCAGCAGCCGGGGGACAGGTGAAGCTTTCTTT
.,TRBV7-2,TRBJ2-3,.,CASSLLGTDTQYF,TGTGCCAGCAGCTTACTAGGCACAGATACGCAGTATTTT
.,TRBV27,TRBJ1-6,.,CASSINPGGGINSPLHF,TGTGCCAGCAGTATCAACCCCGGAGGAGGGATTAATTCACCCCTCCACTTT
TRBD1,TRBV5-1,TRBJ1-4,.,CASRDRGAPNEKLFF,TGCGCCAGCCGCGACAGGGGAGCGCCTAATGAAAAACTGTTTTTT
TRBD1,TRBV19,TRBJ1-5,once,CASTLGTALNQPQHF,TGTGCCAGTACCTTGGGGACAGCACTCAATCAGCCCCAGCATTTT
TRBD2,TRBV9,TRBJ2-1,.,CASSVDPAGAGVSYNEQFF,TGTGCCAGCAGCGTAGATCCGGCAGGAGCGGGGGTATCCTACAATGAGCAGTTCTTC
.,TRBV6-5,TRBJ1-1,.,CASSFTSREYTEAFF,TGTGCCAGCAGTTTCACCAGCAGGGAATACACTGAAGCTTTCTTT
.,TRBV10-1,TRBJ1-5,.,CASRGKARSADQPQHF,TGCGCCAGCAGAGGTAAGGCGCGGAGTGCAGATCAGCCCCAGCATTTT
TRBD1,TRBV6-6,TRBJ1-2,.,CASTAQGDNGYTF,TGTGCCAGCACGGCCCAGGGGGATAACGGCTACACCTTC
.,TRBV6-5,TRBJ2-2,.,CASNRGDPGELFF,TGTGCCAGCAATCGCGGTGACCCCGGGGAGCTGTTTTTT
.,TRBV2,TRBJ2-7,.,CASSWDIGYEQYF,TGTGCCAGCAGTTGGGACATCGGCTACGAGCAGTACTTC
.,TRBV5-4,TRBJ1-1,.,CASSSGTRGTEAFF,TGTGCCAGCAGCTCCGGGACAAGGGGCACTGAAGCTTTCTTT
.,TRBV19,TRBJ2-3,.,CASSSAGVGVGTDTQYF,TGTGCCAGTAGTAGCGCCGGGGTTGGGGTTGGCACAGATACGCAGTATTTT
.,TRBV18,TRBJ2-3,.,CASSPLDRGADTQYF,TGTGCCAGCTCACCATTGGATCGCGGCGCAGATACGCAGTATTTT
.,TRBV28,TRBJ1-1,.,CASSLLTSEAFF,TGTGCCAGCAGCCTACTGACATCTGAAGCTTTCTTT
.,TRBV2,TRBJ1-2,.,CASTPSGVYGYTF,TGTGCCAGCACCCCTTCGGGGGTTTATGGCTACACCTTC
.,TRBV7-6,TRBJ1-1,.,CASSYAGGKVFF,TGTGCCAGCAGCTACGCCGGGGGGAAGGTTTTCTTT
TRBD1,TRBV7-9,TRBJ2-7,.,CASRSDRAPGEQYF,TGTGCCAGCAGGTCTGACAGGGCCCCTGGCGAGCAGTACTTC
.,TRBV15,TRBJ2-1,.,CATSRAGSPDEQFF,TGTGCCACCAGCAGAGCGGGTAGCCCGGATGAGCAGTTCTTC
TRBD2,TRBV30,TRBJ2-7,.,CAWSTLAGGSRGEQYF,TGTGCCTGGAGTACCCTAGCGGGAGGGTCTAGGGGGGAGCAGTACTTC
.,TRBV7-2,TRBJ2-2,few,CASSLGTARNTGELFF,TGTGCCAGCAGCTTAGGGACAGCTCGGAACACCGGGGAGCTGTTTTTT
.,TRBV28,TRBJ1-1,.,CASSLPYLTEAFF,TGTGCCAGCAGTTTACCCTACCTCACTGAAGCTTTCTTT
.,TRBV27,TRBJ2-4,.,CASSFGSDGAKNIQYF,TGTGCCAGCAGTTTTGGTAGTGACGGGGCCAAAAACATTCAGTACTTC
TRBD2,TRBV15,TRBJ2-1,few,CATSRATRLAGEIYNEQFF,TGTGCCACCAGCAGAGCTACCAGACTAGCGGGAGAGATCTACAATGAGCAGTTCTTC
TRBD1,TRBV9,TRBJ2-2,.,CASSPGDRDSGELFF,TGTGCCAGCAGCCCAGGGGACAGGGATTCCGGGGAGCTGTTTTTT
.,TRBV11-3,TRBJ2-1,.,CASSLDRRRGPSYNEQFF,TGTGCCAGCAGCTTAGATCGTCGGCGGGGCCCGTCCTACAATGAGCAGTTCTTC
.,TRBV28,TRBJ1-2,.,CASSFGPSRHGYTF,TGTGCCAGCAGTTTTGGGCCCTCTCGGCATGGCTACACCTTC
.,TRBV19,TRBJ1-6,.,CASRQGGSNSPLHF,TGTGCCAGTAGACAGGGAGGGTCAAATTCACCCCTCCACTTT